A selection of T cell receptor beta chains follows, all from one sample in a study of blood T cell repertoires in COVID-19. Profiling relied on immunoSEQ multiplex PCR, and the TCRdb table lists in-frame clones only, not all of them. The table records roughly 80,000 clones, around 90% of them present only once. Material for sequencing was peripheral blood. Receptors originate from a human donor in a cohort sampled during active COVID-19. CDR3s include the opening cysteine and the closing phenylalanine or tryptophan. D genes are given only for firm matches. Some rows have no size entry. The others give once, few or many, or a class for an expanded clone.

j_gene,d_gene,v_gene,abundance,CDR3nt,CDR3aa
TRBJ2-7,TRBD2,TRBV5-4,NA,TGTGCCAGCAGCTTCCGGGGGAGGGAGTACGAGCAGTACTTC,CASSFRGREYEQYF
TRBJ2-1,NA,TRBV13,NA,TGTGCCAGCAGCCCCCGTGGGGCGGGGAAGACCTACAATGAGCAGTTCTTC,CASSPRGAGKTYNEQFF
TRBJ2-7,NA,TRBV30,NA,TGTGCCTGGAGTGTCTTGGCGGGACCCTACGAGCAGTACTTC,CAWSVLAGPYEQYF
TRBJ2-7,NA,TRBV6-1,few,TGTGCCAGCAGTGAAGAGCCTAGATCCTACGAGCAGTACTTC,CASSEEPRSYEQYF
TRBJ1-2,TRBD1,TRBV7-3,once,TGTGCCAGCAGCACCCCAATACAGGGGCACCTTAGGTGCTACACCTTC,CASSTPIQGHLRCYTF
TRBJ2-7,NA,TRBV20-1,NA,TGCAGTGTATCAAGCGGACACGAGCAGTACTTC,CSVSSGHEQYF
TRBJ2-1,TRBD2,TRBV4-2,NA,TGTGCCAGCAGCCAAGATTTAATGGGAGCGGGAGGGAACGGGGATGAGCAGTTCTTC,CASSQDLMGAGGNGDEQFF
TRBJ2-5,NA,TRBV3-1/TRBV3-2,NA,TGTGCCAGCGCCCAAACAACAGGAACCGAGACCCAGTACTTC,CASAQTTGTETQYF
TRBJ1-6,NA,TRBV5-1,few,TGCGCCAGCAGGTTTACAGGTAGCCCGAATTCACCCCTCCACTTT,CASRFTGSPNSPLHF
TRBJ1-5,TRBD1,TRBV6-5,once,TGTGCCAGCAGTCCGGGGACAGTTAGCAATCAGCCCCAGCATTTT,CASSPGTVSNQPQHF
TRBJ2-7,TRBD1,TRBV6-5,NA,TGTGCCAGCAGTCGCAACAGGGGGGACTACGAGCAGTACTTC,CASSRNRGDYEQYF
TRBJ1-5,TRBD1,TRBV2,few,TGTGCCAGCAGTGAAGCACGGACAGGGGTAAATCAGCCCCAGCATTTT,CASSEARTGVNQPQHF
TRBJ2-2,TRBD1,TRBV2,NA,TGTGTCAAGCGCGGGACAGGGAACACCGGGGAGCTGTTTTTT,CVKRGTGNTGELFF
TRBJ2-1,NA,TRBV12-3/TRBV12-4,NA,TGTGCCAGTCCCTCGTACAATGAGCAGTTCTTC,CASPSYNEQFF
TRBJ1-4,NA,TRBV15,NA,TGTGCCACCAGCATCCGGGGGGCTGGGGCTAATGAAAAACTGTTTTTT,CATSIRGAGANEKLFF
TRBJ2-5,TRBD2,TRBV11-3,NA,TGTGCCAGCAGCTTAGGAGGGCCTAGCGGCCCCCGGACCCAGTACTTC,CASSLGGPSGPRTQYF
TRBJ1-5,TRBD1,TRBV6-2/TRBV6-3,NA,TGTGCCAGCAGTTACTCGACAAGGGGGCCAAGTAATCAGCCCCAGCATTTT,CASSYSTRGPSNQPQHF
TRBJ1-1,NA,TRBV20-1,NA,TGCAGCCGGAACACTGAAGCTTTCTTT,CSRNTEAFF
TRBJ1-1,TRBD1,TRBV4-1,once,TGCGCCAGCAGCCAAGTTCCAGCGACAGGGAGCTACACTGAAGCTTTCTTT,CASSQVPATGSYTEAFF
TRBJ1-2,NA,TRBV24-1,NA,TGTGCCACCAGTACAGGGTTGGACTATGGCTACACCTTC,CATSTGLDYGYTF
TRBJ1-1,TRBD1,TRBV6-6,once,TGTGCCAGCAGTTACTCGACAGGGTCGTTTTACGCTGAAGCTTTCTTT,CASSYSTGSFYAEAFF
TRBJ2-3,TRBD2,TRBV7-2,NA,TGTGCCAGCAGCTTTGGGACTAGCGGGAGTGATACGCAGTATTTT,CASSFGTSGSDTQYF
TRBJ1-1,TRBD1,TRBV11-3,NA,TGTGCCAGCAGCTTGGGACAGGGGATGAATCCTTTCTTT,CASSLGQGMNPFF
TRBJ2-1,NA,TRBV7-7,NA,TGTGCTAGCAGCTTGGGGACACCTACATACAATGAGCAGTTCTTC,CASSLGTPTYNEQFF
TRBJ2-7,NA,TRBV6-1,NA,TGTGCCAGCAGTGAATCCGGGTTATCCTACGAGCAGTACTTC,CASSESGLSYEQYF
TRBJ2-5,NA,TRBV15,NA,TGTGCCACCAGCAGAGATGGGCCACCCCAAGAGACCCAGTACTTC,CATSRDGPPQETQYF
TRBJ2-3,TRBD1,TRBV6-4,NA,TGTGCCAGCAGTGACTCGACAGGGGGCGCAGATACGCAGTATTTT,CASSDSTGGADTQYF
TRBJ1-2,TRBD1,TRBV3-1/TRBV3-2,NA,TGTGCCAGCAGCCAAAGAGGACAGGGGAAAGGCTACACCTTC,CASSQRGQGKGYTF
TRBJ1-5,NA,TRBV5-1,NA,TGCGCCAGCAGCTCCGGAACAGGTTCCAATCAGCCCCAGCATTTT,CASSSGTGSNQPQHF